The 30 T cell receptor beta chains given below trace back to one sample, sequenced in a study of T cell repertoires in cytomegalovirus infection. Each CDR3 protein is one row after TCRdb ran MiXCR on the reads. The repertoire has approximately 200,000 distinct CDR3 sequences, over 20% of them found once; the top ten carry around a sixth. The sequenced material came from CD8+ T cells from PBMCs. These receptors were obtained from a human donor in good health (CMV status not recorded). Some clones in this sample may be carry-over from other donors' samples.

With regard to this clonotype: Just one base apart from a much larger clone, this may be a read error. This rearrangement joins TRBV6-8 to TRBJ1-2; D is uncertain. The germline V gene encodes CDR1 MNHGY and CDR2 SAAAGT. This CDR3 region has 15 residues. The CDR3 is CTSSYTMVAGYGYTF. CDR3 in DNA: TGTACCAGCAGTTACACAATGGTGGCGGGCTATGGCTACACCTTC.

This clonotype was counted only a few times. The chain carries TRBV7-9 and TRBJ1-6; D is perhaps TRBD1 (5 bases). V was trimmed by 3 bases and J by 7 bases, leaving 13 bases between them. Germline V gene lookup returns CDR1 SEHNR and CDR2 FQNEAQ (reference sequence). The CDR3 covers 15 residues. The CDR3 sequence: CASSFRGVSNSPLHF. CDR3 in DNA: TGTGCCAGCAGCTTCCGGGGGGTCAGCAATTCACCCCTCCACTTT.

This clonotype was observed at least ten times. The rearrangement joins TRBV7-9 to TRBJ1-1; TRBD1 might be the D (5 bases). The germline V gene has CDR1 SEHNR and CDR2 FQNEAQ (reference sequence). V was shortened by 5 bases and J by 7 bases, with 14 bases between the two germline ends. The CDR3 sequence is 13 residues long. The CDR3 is CASSIGHVNEAFF. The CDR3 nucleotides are TGTGCCAGCAGCATCGGACACGTTAATGAAGCTTTCTTT.

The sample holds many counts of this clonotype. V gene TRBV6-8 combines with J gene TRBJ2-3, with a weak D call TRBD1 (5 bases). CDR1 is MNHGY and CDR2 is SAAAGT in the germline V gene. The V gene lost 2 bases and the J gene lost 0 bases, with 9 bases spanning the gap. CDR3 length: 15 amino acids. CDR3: CASSYGAWSTDTQYF. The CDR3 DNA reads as TGTGCCAGCAGTTACGGGGCTTGGAGCACAGATACGCAGTATTTT.

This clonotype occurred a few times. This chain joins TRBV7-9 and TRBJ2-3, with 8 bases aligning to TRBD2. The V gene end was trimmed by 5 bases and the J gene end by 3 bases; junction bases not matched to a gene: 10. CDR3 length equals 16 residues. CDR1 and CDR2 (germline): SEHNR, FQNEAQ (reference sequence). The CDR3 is CASSQGPGLGTDTQYF. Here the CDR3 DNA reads TGTGCCAGCAGCCAAGGCCCGGGACTAGGAACAGATACGCAGTATTTT.

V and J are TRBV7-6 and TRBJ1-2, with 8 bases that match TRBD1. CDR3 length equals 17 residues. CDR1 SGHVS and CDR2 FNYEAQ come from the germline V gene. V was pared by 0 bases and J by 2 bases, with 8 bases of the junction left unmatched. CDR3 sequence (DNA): TGTGCCAGCAGCTTAGCGTACCAGACAGGGGTCAACTATGGCTACACCTTC. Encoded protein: CASSLAYQTGVNYGYTF.

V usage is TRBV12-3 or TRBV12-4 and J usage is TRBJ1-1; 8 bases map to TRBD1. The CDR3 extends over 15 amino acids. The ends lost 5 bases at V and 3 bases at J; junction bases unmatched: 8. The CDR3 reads CASSNTTGADTEAFF. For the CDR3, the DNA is TGTGCCAGCAGTAACACGACAGGGGCGGACACTGAAGCTTTCTTT.

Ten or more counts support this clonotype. The CDR3 nucleotides read TGTGCCAGCAGCTTAGTGGGGACAGATACGCAGTATTTT. This translates into CASSLVGTDTQYF. V usage is TRBV7-2 and J usage is TRBJ2-3, with D unclear. The length of the CDR3 is 13 residues. Trimming removed 1 base from V and 3 bases from J, with 5 bases in between. The germline V gene encodes CDR1 SGHTA and CDR2 FQGNSA.

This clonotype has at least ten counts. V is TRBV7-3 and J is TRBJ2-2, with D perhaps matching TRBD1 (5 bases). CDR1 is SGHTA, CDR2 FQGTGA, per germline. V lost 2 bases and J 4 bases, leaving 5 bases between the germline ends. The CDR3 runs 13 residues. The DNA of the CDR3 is TGTGCCAGCAGCTTAGACAGCACCGGGGAGCTGTTTTTT. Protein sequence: CASSLDSTGELFF.

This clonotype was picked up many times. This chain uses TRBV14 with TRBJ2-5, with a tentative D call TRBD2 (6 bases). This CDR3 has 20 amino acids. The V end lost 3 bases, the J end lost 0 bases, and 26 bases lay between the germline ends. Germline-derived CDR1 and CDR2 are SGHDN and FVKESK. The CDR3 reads CASSQIKKEGTSLYQETQYF. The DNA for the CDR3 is TGTGCCAGCAGCCAGATCAAGAAGGAGGGGACTTCCTTGTACCAAGAGACCCAGTACTTC.

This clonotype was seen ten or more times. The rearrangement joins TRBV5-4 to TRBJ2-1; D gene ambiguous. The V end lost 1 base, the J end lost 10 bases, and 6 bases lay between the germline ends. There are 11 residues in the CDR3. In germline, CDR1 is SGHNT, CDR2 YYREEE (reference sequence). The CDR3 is CASSLFREQFF. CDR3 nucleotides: TGTGCCAGCAGCTTGTTCAGGGAGCAGTTCTTC.

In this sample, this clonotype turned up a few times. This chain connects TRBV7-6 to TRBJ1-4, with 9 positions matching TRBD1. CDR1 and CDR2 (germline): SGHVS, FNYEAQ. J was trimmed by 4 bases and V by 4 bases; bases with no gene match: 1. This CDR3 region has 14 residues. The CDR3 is CASSSTGGNEKLFF. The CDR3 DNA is TGTGCCAGCAGCTCGACAGGGGGTAATGAAAAACTGTTTTTT.

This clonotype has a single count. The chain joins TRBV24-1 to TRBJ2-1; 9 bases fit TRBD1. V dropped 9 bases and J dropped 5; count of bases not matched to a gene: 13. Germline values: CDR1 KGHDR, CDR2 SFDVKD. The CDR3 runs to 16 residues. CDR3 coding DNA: TGTGCCACCGGGTCGTTGGGGGACAGGGAGCACAATGAGCAGTTCTTC. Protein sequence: CATGSLGDREHNEQFF.

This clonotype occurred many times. The CDR3 protein is CASSLEMISYNSPLHF. CDR3 bases: TGTGCCAGCAGCTTAGAGATGATCTCCTATAATTCACCCCTCCACTTT. This chain uses TRBV7-2 with TRBJ1-6, with D hard to call. The CDR3 consists of 16 residues. CDR1 and CDR2 (germline): SGHTA, FQGNSA. V lost 1 base, J lost 0 bases, and 7 bases lay in between.

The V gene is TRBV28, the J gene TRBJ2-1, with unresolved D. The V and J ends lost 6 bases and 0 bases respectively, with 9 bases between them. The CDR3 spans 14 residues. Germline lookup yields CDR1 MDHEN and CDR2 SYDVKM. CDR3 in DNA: TGTGCCAGCAGGGCCGAGGTCTCCTACAATGAGCAGTTCTTC. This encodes CASRAEVSYNEQFF.

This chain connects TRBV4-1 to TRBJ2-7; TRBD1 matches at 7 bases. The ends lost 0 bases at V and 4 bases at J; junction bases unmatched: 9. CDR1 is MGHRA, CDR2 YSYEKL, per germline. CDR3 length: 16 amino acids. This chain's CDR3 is CASSQDLRQGYYEQYF. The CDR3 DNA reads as TGCGCCAGCAGCCAAGACCTCAGACAGGGATATTACGAGCAGTACTTC.

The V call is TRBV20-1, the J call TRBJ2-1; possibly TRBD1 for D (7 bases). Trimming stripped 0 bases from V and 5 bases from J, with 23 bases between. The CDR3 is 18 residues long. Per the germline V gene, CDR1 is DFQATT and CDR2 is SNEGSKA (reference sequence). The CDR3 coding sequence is TGCAGTGCTAGAGATCGGACAGGCCGGGGGACCACACACAATGAGCAGTTCTTC. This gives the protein CSARDRTGRGTTHNEQFF.

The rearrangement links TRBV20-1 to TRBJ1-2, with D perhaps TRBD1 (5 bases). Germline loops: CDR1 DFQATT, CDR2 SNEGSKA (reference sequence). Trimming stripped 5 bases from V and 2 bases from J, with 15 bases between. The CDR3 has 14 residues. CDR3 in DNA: TGCAGTGCTTCCGGGACGCTTCAAAACTATGGCTACACCTTC. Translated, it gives CSASGTLQNYGYTF.

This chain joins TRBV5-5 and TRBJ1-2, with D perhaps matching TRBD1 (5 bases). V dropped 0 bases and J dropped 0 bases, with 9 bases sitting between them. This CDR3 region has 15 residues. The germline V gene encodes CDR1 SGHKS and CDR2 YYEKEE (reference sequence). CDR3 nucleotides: TGTGCCAGCAGCTTGGTAGACAGCGCTAACTATGGCTACACCTTC. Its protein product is CASSLVDSANYGYTF.

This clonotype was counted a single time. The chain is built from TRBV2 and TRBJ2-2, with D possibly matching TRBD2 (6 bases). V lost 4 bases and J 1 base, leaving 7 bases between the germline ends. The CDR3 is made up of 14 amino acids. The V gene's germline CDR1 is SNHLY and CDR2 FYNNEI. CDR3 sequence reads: CASSGTMNTGELFF. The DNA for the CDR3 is TGTGCCAGCAGTGGGACTATGAACACCGGGGAGCTGTTTTTT.

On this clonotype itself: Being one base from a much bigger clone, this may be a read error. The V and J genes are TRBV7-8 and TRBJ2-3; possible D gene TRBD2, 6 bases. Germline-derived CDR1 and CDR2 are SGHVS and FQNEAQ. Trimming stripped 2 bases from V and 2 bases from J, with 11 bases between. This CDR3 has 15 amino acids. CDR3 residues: CASSLTSRYTDTQYF. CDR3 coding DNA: TGTGCCAGCAGCTTAACTAGCAGGTACACAGATACGCAGTATTTT.

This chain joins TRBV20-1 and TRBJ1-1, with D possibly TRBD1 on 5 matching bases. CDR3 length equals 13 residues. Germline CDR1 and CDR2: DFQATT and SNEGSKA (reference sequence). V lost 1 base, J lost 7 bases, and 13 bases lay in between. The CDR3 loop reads CSARGGWVGEAFF. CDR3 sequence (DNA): TGCAGTGCTAGAGGGGGGTGGGTAGGTGAAGCTTTCTTT.

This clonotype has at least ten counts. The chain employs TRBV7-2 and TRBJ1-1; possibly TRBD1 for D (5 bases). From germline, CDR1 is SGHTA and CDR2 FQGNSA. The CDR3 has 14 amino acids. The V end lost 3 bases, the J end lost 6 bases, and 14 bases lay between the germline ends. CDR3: CASSFIARDAEAFF. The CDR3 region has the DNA TGTGCCAGCAGCTTTATTGCCAGGGACGCTGAAGCTTTCTTT.

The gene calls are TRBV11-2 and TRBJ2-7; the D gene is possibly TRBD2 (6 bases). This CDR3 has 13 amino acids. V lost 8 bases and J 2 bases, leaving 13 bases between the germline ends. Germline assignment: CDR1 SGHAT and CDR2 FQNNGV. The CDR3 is CASGSSGAYEQYF. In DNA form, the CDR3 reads TGTGCCAGCGGATCCTCGGGGGCCTACGAGCAGTACTTC. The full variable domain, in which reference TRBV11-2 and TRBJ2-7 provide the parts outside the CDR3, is EAGVAQSPRYKIIEKRQSVAFWCNPISGHATLYWYQQILGQGPKLLIQFQNNGVVDDSQLPKDRFSAERLKGVDSTLKIQPAKLEDSAVYLCASGSSGAYEQYFGPGTRLTVT.

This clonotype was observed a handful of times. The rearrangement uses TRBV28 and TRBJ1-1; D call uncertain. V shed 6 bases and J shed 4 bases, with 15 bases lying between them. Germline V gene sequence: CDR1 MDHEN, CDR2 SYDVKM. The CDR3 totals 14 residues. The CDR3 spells CASSHPRLGTEAFF. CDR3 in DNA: TGTGCCAGCAGCCACCCGCGGTTAGGCACTGAAGCTTTCTTT.

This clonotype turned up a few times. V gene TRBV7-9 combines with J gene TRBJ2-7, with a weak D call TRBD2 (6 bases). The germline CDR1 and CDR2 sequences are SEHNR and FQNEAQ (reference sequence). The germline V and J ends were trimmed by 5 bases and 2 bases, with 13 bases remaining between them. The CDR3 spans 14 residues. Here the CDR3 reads CASSPPGDAYEQYF. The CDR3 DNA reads TGTGCCAGCAGCCCCCCGGGAGACGCCTACGAGCAGTACTTC.

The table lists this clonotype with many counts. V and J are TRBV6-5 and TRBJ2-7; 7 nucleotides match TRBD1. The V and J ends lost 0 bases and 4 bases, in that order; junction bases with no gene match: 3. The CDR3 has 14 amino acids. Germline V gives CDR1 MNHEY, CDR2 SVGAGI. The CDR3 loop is CASSYSGGYYEQYF. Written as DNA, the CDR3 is TGTGCCAGCAGTTACTCAGGGGGCTATTACGAGCAGTACTTC.

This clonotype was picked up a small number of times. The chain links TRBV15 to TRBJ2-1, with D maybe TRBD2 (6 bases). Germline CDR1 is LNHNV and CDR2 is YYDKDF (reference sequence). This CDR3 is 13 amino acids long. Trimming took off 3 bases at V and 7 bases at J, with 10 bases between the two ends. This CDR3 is CATSRTRENEQFF. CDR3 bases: TGTGCCACCAGCAGGACCCGGGAGAATGAGCAGTTCTTC.

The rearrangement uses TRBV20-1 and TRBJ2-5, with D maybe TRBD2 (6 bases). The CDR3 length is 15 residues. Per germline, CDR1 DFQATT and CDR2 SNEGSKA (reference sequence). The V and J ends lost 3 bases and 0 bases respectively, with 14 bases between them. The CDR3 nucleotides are TGCAGTGCTAGCTTTGCGGGGTTTTACCAAGAGACCCAGTACTTC. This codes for CSASFAGFYQETQYF.

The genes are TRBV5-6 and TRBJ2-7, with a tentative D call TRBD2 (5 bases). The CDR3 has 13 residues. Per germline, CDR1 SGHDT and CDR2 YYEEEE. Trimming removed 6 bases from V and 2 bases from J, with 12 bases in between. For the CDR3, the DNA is TGTGCCAGCACGAGGGCACCTACCTACGAGCAGTACTTC. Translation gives CASTRAPTYEQYF.